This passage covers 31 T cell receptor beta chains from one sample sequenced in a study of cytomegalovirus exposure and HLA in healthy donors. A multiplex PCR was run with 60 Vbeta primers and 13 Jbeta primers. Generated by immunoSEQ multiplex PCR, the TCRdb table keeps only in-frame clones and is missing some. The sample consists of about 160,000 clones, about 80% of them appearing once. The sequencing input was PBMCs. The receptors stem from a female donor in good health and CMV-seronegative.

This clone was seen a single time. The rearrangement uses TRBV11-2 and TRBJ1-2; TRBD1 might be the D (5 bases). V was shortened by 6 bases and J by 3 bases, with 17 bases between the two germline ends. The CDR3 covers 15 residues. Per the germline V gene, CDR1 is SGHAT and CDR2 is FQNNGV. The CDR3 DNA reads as TGTGCCAGCAGTCCCACGGGGGGTGGGTACTATGGCTACACCTTC. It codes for CASSPTGGGYYGYTF.

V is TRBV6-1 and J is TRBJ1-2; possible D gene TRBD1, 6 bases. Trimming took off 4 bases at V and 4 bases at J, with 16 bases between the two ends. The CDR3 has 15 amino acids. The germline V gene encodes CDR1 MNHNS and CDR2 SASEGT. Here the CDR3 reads CASSVNREISYGYTF. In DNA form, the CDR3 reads TGTGCCAGCAGTGTTAACAGGGAGATCTCCTATGGCTACACCTTC.

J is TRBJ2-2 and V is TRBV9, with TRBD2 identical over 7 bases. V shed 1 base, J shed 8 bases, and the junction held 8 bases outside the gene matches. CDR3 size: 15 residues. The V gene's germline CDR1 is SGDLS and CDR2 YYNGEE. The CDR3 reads CASSVRAGDLGELFF. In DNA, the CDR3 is TGTGCCAGCAGCGTAAGGGCGGGGGACTTGGGGGAGCTGTTTTTT. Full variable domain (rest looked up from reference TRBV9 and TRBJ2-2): DSGVTQTPKHLITATGQRVTLRCSPRSGDLSVYWYQQSLDQGLQFLIQYYNGEERAKGNILERFSAQQFPDLHSELNLSSLELGDSALYFCASSVRAGDLGELFFGEGSRLTVL.

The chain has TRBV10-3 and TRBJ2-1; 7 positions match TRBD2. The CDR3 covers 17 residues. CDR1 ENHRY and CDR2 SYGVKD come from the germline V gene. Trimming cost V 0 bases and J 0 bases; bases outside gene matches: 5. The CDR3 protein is CAISESASGSSYNEQFF. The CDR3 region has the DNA TGTGCCATCAGTGAGTCTGCTAGCGGCAGCTCCTACAATGAGCAGTTCTTC.

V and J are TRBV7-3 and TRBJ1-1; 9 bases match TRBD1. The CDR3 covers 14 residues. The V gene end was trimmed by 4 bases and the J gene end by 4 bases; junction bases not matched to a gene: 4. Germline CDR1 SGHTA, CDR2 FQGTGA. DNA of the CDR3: TGTGCCAGCAGCTACCCGGGACAGGGCACTGAAGCTTTCTTT. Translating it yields CASSYPGQGTEAFF. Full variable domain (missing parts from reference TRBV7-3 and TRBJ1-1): GAGVSQTPSNKVTEKGKYVELRCDPISGHTALYWYRQSLGQGPEFLIYFQGTGAADDSGLPNDRFFAVRPEGSVSTLKIQRTERGDSAVYLCASSYPGQGTEAFFGQGTRLTVV.

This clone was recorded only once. In nucleotides, the CDR3 is TGTGCCAGCAGCACGAGTCCGGGACAGGGACGCTATGGCTACACCTTC. Protein sequence: CASSTSPGQGRYGYTF. This sequence joins TRBV11-2 and TRBJ1-2; 9 bases map to TRBD1. V shed 5 bases, J shed 4 bases, and the junction held 11 bases outside the gene matches. Germline assignment: CDR1 SGHAT and CDR2 FQNNGV. The CDR3 has 16 residues.

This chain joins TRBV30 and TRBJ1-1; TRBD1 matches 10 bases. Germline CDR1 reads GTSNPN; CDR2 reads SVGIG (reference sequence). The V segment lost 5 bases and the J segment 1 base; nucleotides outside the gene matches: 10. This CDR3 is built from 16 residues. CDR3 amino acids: CAWPPDRGNKNTEAFF. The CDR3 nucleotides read TGTGCCTGGCCTCCGGACAGGGGGAATAAGAACACTGAAGCTTTCTTT.

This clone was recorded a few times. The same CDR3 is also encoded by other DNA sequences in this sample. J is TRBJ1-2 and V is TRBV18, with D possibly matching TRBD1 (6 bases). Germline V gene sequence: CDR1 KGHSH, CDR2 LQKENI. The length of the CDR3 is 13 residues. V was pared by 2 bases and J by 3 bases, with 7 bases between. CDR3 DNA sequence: TGTGCCAGCTCACCAGGGGGCGACTATGGCTACACCTTC. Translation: CASSPGGDYGYTF.

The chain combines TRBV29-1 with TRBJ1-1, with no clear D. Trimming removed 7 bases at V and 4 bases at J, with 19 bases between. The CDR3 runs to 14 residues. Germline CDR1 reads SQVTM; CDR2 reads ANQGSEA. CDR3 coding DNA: TGCAGCGCCCAAACCGGAGGGATGGGCACTGAAGCTTTCTTT. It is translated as CSAQTGGMGTEAFF.

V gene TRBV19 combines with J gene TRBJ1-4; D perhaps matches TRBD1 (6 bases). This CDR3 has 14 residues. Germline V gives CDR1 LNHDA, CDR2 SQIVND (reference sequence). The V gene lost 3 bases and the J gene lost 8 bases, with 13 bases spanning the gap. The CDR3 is CASSITRGGEKLFF. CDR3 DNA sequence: TGTGCCAGTAGTATCACGAGGGGGGGAGAAAAACTGTTTTTT.

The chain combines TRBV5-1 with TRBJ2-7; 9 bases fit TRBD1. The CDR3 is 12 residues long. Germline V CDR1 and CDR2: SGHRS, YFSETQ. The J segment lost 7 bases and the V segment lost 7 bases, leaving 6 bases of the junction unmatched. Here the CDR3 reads CASRRTGEEQYF. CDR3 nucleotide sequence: TGCGCCAGCCGCCGGACAGGGGAAGAGCAGTACTTC. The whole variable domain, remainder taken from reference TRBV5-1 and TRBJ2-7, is KAGVTQTPRYLIKTRGQQVTLSCSPISGHRSVSWYQQTPGQGLQFLFEYFSETQRNKGNFPGRFSGRQFSNSRSEMNVSTLELGDSALYLCASRRTGEEQYFGPGTRLTVT.

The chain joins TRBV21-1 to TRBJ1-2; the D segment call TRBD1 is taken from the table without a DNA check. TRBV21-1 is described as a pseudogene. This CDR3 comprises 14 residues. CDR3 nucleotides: TGTGCCAGCAGCTCGGACAGGGAGAAGGATGGCTACACCTTC. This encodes CASSSDREKDGYTF.

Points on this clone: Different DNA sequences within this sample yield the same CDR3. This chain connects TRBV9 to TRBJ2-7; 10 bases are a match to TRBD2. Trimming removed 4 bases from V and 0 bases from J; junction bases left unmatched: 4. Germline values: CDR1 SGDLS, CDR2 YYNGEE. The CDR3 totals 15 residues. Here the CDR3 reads CASSSRTSGSYEQYF. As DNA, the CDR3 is TGTGCCAGCAGCTCTCGGACTAGCGGCTCCTACGAGCAGTACTTC. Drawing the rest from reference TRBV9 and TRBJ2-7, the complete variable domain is DSGVTQTPKHLITATGQRVTLRCSPRSGDLSVYWYQQSLDQGLQFLIQYYNGEERAKGNILERFSAQQFPDLHSELNLSSLELGDSALYFCASSSRTSGSYEQYFGPGTRLTVT.

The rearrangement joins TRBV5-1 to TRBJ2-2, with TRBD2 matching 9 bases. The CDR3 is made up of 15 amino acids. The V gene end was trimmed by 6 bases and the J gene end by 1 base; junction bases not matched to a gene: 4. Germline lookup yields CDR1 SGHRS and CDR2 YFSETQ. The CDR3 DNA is TGCGCCAGCAACCCGACTAGCGGGAACACCGGGGAGCTGTTTTTT. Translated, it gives CASNPTSGNTGELFF.

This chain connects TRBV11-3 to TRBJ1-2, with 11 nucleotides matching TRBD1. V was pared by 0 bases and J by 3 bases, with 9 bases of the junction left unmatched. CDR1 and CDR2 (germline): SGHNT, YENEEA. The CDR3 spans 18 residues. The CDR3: CASSLDLDRGRQDYGYTF. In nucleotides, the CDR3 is TGTGCCAGCAGCTTAGATCTGGACAGGGGGCGCCAAGACTATGGCTACACCTTC.

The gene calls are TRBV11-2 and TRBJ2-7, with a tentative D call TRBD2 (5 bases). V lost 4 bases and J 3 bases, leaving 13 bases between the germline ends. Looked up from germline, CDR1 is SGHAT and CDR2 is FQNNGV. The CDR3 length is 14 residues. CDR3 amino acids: CASSSLWAGYEQYF. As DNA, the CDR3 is TGTGCCAGCAGCTCTCTATGGGCGGGCTACGAGCAGTACTTC.

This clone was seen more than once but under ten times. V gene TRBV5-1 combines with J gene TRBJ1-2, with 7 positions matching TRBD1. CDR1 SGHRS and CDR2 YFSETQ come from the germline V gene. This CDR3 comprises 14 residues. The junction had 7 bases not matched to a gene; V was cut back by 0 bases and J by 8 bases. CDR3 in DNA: TGCGCCAGCAGCTTGGAGGGACAGCTCGACGGCTACACCTTC. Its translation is CASSLEGQLDGYTF.

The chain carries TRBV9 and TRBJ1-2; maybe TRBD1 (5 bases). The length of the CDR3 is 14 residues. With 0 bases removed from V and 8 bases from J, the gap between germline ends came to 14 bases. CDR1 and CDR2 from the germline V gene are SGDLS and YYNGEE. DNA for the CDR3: TGTGCCAGCAGCGTAGATCAGGGTCGGCCCGGCTACACCTTC. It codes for CASSVDQGRPGYTF.

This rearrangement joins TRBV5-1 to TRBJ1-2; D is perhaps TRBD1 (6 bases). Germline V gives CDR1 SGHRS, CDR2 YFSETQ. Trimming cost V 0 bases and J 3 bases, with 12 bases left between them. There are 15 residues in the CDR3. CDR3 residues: CASSLAGGADYGYTF. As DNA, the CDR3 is TGCGCCAGCAGCTTGGCCGGGGGGGCTGACTATGGCTACACCTTC.

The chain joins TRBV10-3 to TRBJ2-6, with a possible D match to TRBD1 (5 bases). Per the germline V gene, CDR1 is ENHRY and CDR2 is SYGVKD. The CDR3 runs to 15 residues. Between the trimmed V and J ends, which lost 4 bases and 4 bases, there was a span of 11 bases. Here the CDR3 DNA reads TGTGCCATCAGTGGAATAGGGGCCGGGGCCAACGTCCTGACTTTC. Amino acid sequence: CAISGIGAGANVLTF.

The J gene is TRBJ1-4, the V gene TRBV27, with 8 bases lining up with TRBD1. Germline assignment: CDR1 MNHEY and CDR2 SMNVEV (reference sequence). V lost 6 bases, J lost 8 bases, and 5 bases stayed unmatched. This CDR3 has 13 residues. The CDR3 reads CASRRTGTEKLFF. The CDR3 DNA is TGTGCCAGCAGACGGACAGGGACCGAAAAACTGTTTTTT.

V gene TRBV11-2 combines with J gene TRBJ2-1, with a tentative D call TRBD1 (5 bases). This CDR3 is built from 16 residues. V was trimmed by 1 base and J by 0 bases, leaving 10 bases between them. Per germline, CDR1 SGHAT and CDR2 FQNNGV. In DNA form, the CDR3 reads TGTGCCAGCAGCTTAGGGGGCTTGAGCTCCTACAATGAGCAGTTCTTC. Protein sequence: CASSLGGLSSYNEQFF.

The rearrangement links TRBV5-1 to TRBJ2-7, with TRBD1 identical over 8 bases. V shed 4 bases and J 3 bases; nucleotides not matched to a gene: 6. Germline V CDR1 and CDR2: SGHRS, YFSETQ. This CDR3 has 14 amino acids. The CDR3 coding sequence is TGCGCCAGCAGCCAGGACAGGGCGAGCTACGAGCAGTACTTC. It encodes CASSQDRASYEQYF.

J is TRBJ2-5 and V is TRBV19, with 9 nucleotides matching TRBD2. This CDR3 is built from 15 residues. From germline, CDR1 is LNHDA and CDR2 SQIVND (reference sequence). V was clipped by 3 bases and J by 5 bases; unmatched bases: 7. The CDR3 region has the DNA TGTGCCAGTAGTATGGGTAGCGGGGGCGGGGAGACCCAGTACTTC. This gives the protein CASSMGSGGGETQYF.

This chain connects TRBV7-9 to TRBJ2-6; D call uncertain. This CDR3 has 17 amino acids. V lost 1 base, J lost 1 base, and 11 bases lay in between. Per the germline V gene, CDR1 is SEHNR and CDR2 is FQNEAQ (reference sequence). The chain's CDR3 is CASSLGRSGSGANVLTF. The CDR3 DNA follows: TGTGCCAGCAGCTTAGGAAGGTCGGGTTCTGGGGCCAACGTCCTGACTTTC.

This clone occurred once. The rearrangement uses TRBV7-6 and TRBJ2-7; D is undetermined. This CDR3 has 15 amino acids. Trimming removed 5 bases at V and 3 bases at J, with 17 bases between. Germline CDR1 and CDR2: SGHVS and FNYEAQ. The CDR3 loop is CASSPLAGYLYEQYF. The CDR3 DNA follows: TGTGCCAGCAGCCCCTTGGCAGGTTACCTCTACGAGCAGTACTTC.

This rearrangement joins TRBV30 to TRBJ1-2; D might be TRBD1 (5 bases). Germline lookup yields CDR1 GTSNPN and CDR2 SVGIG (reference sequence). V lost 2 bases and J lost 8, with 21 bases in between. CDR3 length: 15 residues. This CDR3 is CAWSPLEGRGYGYTF. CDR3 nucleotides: TGTGCCTGGAGTCCACTCGAGGGGCGGGGTTACGGCTACACCTTC.

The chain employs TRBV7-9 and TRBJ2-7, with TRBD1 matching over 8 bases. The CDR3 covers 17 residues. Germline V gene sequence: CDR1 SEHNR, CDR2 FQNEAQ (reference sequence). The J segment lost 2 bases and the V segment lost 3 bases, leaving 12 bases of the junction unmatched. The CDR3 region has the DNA TGTGCCAGCAGCTTTACAGGGGGTACCGGTAAAACCTACGAGCAGTACTTC. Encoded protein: CASSFTGGTGKTYEQYF.

The CDR3 loop reads CASSHLAGGTEAFF. CDR3 coding DNA: TGCGCCAGCAGCCACCTCGCGGGAGGCACTGAAGCTTTCTTT. The chain has TRBV4-1 and TRBJ1-1; D gene ambiguous. V was clipped by 3 bases and J by 4 bases, with 12 bases between them. The CDR3 consists of 14 residues. The germline CDR1 and CDR2 sequences are MGHRA and YSYEKL.

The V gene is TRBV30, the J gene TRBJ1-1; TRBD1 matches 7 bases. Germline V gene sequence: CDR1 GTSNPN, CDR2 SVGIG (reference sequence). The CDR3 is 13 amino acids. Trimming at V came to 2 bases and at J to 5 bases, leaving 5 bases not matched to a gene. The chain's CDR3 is CAWSTAGGTEAFF. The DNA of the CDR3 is TGTGCCTGGAGTACCGCAGGGGGAACTGAAGCTTTCTTT.

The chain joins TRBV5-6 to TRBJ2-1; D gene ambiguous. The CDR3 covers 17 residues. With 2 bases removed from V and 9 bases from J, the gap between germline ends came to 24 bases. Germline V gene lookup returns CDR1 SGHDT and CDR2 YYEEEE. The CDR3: CASSFVTPRVARSEQFF. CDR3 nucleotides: TGTGCCAGCAGCTTCGTTACCCCTAGAGTGGCCCGCAGTGAGCAGTTCTTC. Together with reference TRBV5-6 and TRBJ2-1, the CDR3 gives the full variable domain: DAGVTQSPTHLIKTRGQQVTLRCSPKSGHDTVSWYQQALGQGPQFIFQYYEEEERQRGNFPDRFSGHQFPNYSSELNVNALLLGDSALYLCASSFVTPRVARSEQFFGPGTRLTVL.